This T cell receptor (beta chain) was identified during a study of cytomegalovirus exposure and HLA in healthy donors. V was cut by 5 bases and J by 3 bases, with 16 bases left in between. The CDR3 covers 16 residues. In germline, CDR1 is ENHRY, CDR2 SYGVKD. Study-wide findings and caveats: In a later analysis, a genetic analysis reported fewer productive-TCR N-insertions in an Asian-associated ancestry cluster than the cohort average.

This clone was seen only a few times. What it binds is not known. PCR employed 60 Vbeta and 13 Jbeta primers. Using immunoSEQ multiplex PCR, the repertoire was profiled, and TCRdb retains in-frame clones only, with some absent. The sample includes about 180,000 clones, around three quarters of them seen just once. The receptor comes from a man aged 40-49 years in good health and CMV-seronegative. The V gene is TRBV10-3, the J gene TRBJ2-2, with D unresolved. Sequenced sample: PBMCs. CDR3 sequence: CAISPRRRIYTGELFF. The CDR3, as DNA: TGTGCCATCAGTCCAAGGCGCAGGATATACACCGGGGAGCTGTTTTTT.